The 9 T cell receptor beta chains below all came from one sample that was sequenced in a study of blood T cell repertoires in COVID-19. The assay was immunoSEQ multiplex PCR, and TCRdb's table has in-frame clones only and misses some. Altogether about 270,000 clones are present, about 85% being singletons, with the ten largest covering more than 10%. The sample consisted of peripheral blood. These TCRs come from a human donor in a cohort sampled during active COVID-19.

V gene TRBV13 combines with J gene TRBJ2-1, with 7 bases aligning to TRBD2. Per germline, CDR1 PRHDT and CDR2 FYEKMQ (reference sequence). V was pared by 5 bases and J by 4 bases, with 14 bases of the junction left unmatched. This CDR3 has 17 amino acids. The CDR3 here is CASSAPGRSGVYNEQFF. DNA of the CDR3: TGTGCCAGCAGCGCCCCTGGCCGGAGCGGGGTTTACAATGAGCAGTTCTTC.

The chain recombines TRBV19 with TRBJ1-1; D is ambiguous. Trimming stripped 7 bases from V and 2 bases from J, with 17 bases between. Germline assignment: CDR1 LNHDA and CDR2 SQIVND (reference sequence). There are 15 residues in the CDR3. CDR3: CASIISSGSNTEAFF. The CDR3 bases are TGTGCCAGTATAATCTCCTCGGGATCTAACACTGAAGCTTTCTTT.

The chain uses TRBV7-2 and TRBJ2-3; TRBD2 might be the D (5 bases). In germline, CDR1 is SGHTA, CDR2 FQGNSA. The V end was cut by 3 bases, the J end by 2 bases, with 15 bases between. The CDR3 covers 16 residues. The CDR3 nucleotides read TGTGCCAGCAGCTTGGGCGGGCGGATATCCACAGATACGCAGTATTTT. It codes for CASSLGGRISTDTQYF.

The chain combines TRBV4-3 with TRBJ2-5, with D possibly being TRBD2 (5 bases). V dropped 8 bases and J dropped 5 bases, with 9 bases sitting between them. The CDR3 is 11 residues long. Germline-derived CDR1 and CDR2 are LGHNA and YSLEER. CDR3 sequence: CASGAEETQYF. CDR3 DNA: TGCGCCAGCGGAGCGGAGGAGACCCAGTACTTC.

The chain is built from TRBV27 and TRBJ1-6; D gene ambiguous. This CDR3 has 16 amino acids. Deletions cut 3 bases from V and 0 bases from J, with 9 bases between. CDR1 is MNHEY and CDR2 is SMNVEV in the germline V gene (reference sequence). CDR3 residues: CASSLGGSSYNSPLHF. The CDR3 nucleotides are TGTGCCAGCAGTTTGGGCGGGAGCTCCTATAATTCACCCCTCCACTTT.

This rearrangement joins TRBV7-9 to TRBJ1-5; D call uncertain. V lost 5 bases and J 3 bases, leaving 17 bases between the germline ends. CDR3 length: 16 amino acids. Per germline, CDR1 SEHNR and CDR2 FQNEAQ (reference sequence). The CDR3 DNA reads TGTGCCAGCAGCCCGTCGTCGTCGGGTCCCAATCAGCCCCAGCATTTT. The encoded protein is CASSPSSSGPNQPQHF.

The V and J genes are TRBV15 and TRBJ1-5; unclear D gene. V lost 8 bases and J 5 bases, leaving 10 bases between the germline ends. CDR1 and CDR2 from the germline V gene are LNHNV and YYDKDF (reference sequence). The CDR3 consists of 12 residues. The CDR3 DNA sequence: TGTGCCACCGGCGGGCCGGATCAGCCCCAGCATTTT. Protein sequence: CATGGPDQPQHF.

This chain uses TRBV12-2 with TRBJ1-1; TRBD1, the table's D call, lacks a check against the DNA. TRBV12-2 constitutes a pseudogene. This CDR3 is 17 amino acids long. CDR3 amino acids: CASRSTGLESMNTEAFF. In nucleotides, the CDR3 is TGTGCAAGTCGGTCGACAGGGCTGGAGTCCATGAACACTGAAGCTTTCTTT.

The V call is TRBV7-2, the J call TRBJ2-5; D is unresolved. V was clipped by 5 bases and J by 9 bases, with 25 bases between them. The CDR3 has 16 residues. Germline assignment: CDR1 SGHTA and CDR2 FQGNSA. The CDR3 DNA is TGTGCCAGCAGCGAAACAAGAGACGAGCCTTTTGAGGCCCAGTACTTC. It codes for CASSETRDEPFEAQYF. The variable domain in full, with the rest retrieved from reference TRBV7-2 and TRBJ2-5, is GAGVSQSPSNKVTEKGKDVELRCDPISGHTALYWYRQSLGQGLEFLIYFQGNSAPDKSGLPSDRFSAERTGGSVSTLTIQRTQQEDSAVYLCASSETRDEPFEAQYFGPGTRLLVL.